These 29 T cell receptor beta chains were sequenced from one sample in a study of glioma-infiltrating T cells. Using RNA template, CDR3s of TCR alpha and beta were amplified with iRepertoire arm-PCR. TCRdb analysed the multiplex PCR reads with MiXCR anew, one entry per CDR3 protein. There are about 140,000 distinct CDR3 sequences in the sample; about 39% occur only once, and roughly a fifth lies in the top ten. Sample: glioma tissue, nonneoplastic brain tissue, or PBMCs (not recorded which). Receptors were obtained from a human donor with low-grade glioma or glioblastoma, undergoing nonglioma brain surgery, or in good health (not recorded which).

The chain uses TRBV2 and TRBJ2-7; 12 bases map to TRBD2. Germline V gives CDR1 SNHLY, CDR2 FYNNEI. V lost 6 bases, J lost 2 bases, and 8 bases stayed unmatched. CDR3 length: 16 amino acids. In DNA form, the CDR3 reads TGTGCCAGCAGGGGCGTGACTAGCGGGAGACCCTACGAGCAGTACTTC. It yields the protein CASRGVTSGRPYEQYF.

A remark on this clonotype: This clone may be a read error of a much larger clone one base away. It is likely a read error, because the conserved phenylalanine at the end of the CDR3 is missing. V gene TRBV20-1 combines with J gene TRBJ2-7; D gene unclear. CDR3 length: 12 residues. Germline V gene lookup returns CDR1 DFQATT and CDR2 SNEGSKA (reference sequence). V was trimmed by 0 bases and J by 3 bases, leaving 6 bases between them. The CDR3 coding sequence is TGCAGTGCTAGAGATCATATCTACGAGCAGTACTTA. This encodes CSARDHIYEQYL.

This clonotype has only a few counts. The V and J genes are TRBV10-3 and TRBJ1-1; no reliable D call. The CDR3 extends over 13 amino acids. V was pared by 2 bases and J by 7 bases, with 11 bases between. In germline, CDR1 is ENHRY, CDR2 SYGVKD. DNA for the CDR3: TGTGCCATCAGTGAGGAAACAGTGGGTGAAGCTTTCTTT. It translates to CAISEETVGEAFF.

This chain links TRBV20-1 with TRBJ2-1; TRBD1 matches 7 bases. J gave up 8 bases and V 6 bases, and 7 bases lay outside the gene matches. This CDR3 comprises 12 residues. CDR1 is DFQATT, CDR2 SNEGSKA, per germline (reference sequence). The CDR3 bases are TGCAGTGCCCTCGACAGGGTGGATGAGCAGTTCTTC. This codes for CSALDRVDEQFF.

As for this clonotype: Germline and junction disagree at one end, which may indicate a read error. The chain employs TRBV7-9 and TRBJ2-1; D ambiguous. This CDR3 comprises 15 residues. Germline CDR1 is SEHNR and CDR2 is FQNEAQ (reference sequence). The CDR3 coding sequence is TGTGCCCGCAGCTTAGTCGGGCTAGAGCTCCATGAGCAGTTCTTC. Its translation: CARSLVGLELHEQFF.

This clonotype was recorded many times. The J gene is TRBJ1-6, the V gene TRBV6-2 or TRBV6-3; D is unresolved. The CDR3 is 15 residues long. The V gene's germline CDR1 is MNHEY and CDR2 SVGEGT. V dropped 0 bases and J dropped 7 bases, with 10 bases sitting between them. The CDR3 is CASSYSAGLNSPLHF. The CDR3 nucleotides are TGTGCCAGCAGTTACTCAGCCGGGTTGAATTCACCCCTCCACTTT.

The chain has TRBV7-2 and TRBJ2-5; the D is unclear. The V gene lost 5 bases and the J gene lost 4 bases, with 14 bases spanning the gap. CDR3 length equals 14 residues. Germline CDR1 reads SGHTA; CDR2 reads FQGNSA. The CDR3 region has the DNA TGTGCCAGCAGCCCCGGGCTCCGTGTAGAGACCCAGTACTTC. Protein product: CASSPGLRVETQYF.

Regarding this clonotype: At one end, the junction sequence differs from germline, possibly due to a read error. This chain connects TRBV7-9 to TRBJ2-1; 8 positions match TRBD2. CDR1 and CDR2 from the germline V gene are SEHNR and FQNEAQ (reference sequence). The CDR3 spans 15 residues. In DNA, the CDR3 is TGTGCCAGCAGTTTAGCGGGGTTAACCTACAATGAGCAGTTCTTC. Translating gives CASSLAGLTYNEQFF.

The chain is built from TRBV3-1 and TRBJ2-7; D may be TRBD1 (5 bases). Trimming removed 4 bases at V and 0 bases at J, with 22 bases between. This CDR3 is 18 amino acids long. Germline V gene data show CDR1 as LGHDT and CDR2 as YNNKEL (reference sequence). The CDR3 sequence: CASSPMGSGRGRSYEQYF. The CDR3 coding sequence is TGTGCCAGCAGCCCAATGGGTTCAGGAAGGGGCCGCTCCTACGAGCAGTACTTC.

This chain links TRBV2 with TRBJ1-1; a weak D match, TRBD1 (6 bases). Per germline, CDR1 SNHLY and CDR2 FYNNEI. Trimming cost V 10 bases and J 6 bases, with 21 bases left between them. This CDR3 has 14 amino acids. The CDR3: CATLEGQSSSEAFF. The CDR3 DNA reads TGTGCCACCTTAGAGGGACAAAGTTCGTCTGAAGCTTTCTTT.

The CDR3 bases are TGTGCCAGCAGTGATTCCGGGACAACTGGAAACACCATATATTTT. Protein product: CASSDSGTTGNTIYF. The rearrangement uses TRBV25-1 and TRBJ1-3; D may be TRBD1 (6 bases). Trimming shortened V by 3 bases and J by 2 bases, and 11 bases separated the two germline ends. Germline V gene data show CDR1 as MGHDK and CDR2 as SYGVNS. This CDR3 contains 15 residues. Filled out from reference TRBV25-1 and TRBJ1-3, the complete variable domain reads EADIYQTPRYLVIGTGKKITLECSQTMGHDKMYWYQQDPGMELHLIHYSYGVNSTEKGDLSSESTVSRIRTEHFPLTLESARPSHTSQYLCASSDSGTTGNTIYFGEGSWLTVV.

There are a few counts of this clonotype. The chain employs TRBV10-3 and TRBJ2-1; 7 bases are shared with TRBD2. Trimming removed 8 bases from V and 3 bases from J; junction bases left unmatched: 7. CDR1 ENHRY and CDR2 SYGVKD come from the germline V gene. The CDR3 covers 14 residues. For the CDR3, the DNA is TGTGCCATCCGAGGCGGGAGCCTCTACAATGAGCAGTTCTTC. It translates to CAIRGGSLYNEQFF.

The chain couples TRBV4-1 to TRBJ2-1; D uncertain. Germline V lookup: CDR1 MGHRA, CDR2 YSYEKL. Trimming cost V 1 base and J 6 bases, with 10 bases left between them. The CDR3 is 14 amino acids. This chain's CDR3 is CASSQVPTINEQFF. The CDR3 region has the DNA TGCGCCAGCAGCCAAGTCCCTACCATCAATGAGCAGTTCTTC.

The table lists this clonotype with a few counts. CDR3 DNA sequence: TGTGCCTGGAGTGCATCAAAGAGGGAAGCTTTCTTT. Its translation: CAWSASKREAFF. The rearrangement links TRBV30 to TRBJ1-1, with D hard to call. Germline loops: CDR1 GTSNPN, CDR2 SVGIG (reference sequence). The CDR3 has 12 residues. With 1 base removed from V and 8 bases from J, the gap between germline ends came to 11 bases.

This clonotype was detected a few times. The chain carries TRBV7-2 and TRBJ1-1; 9 bases align to TRBD1. Germline V gene sequence: CDR1 SGHTA, CDR2 FQGNSA. V was clipped by 3 bases and J by 6 bases; unmatched bases: 5. The CDR3 consists of 14 residues. The CDR3 region has the DNA TGTGCCAGCAGCTTCACAGGGGGCATCGCTGAAGCTTTCTTT. Translated: CASSFTGGIAEAFF.

This clonotype showed up just a few times. The V call is TRBV4-3, the J call TRBJ1-1; TRBD1 might be the D (6 bases). Trimming took off 0 bases at V and 1 base at J, with 9 bases between the two ends. From germline, CDR1 is LGHNA and CDR2 YSLEER. The length of the CDR3 is 15 residues. CDR3 nucleotides: TGCGCCAGCAGCCAAGATGGACAGAGGAACACTGAAGCTTTCTTT. Its protein is CASSQDGQRNTEAFF.

This clonotype has ten or more counts. This chain links TRBV6-6 with TRBJ1-1, with D possibly being TRBD1 (6 bases). The V gene lost 0 bases and the J gene lost 4 bases, with 21 bases spanning the gap. This CDR3 contains 18 residues. CDR1 is MNHNY, CDR2 SVGAGI, per germline (reference sequence). The DNA for the CDR3 is TGTGCCAGCAGTTACTCATCACAGTGGGGGGCTGGGGGCACTGAAGCTTTCTTT. It encodes CASSYSSQWGAGGTEAFF.

This chain joins TRBV6-2 or TRBV6-3 and TRBJ2-1; D is unclear. The V end was cut by 5 bases, the J end by 6 bases, with 8 bases between. The CDR3 loop spans 12 amino acids. CDR1 is MNHEY and CDR2 is SVGEGT in the germline V gene. The chain's CDR3 is CASSTRLNEQFF. Here the CDR3 DNA reads TGTGCCAGCAGTACCCGACTCAATGAGCAGTTCTTC.

As DNA, the CDR3 is TGTGCCAGCAGTCCCGAACGGGAGTGGTCCGGGGAGCTGTTTTTT. This encodes CASSPEREWSGELFF. This chain links TRBV6-2 or TRBV6-3 with TRBJ2-2, with D possibly matching TRBD2 (6 bases). This CDR3 has 15 residues. V lost 5 bases and J 6 bases, leaving 16 bases between the germline ends. In germline, CDR1 is MNHEY, CDR2 SVGEGT.

The V call is TRBV29-1, the J call TRBJ2-3; D unclear. Trimming stripped 4 bases from V and 4 bases from J, with 6 bases between. CDR3 size: 11 residues. Germline values: CDR1 SQVTM, CDR2 ANQGSEA. The CDR3 reads CSVGPPDTQYF. The CDR3, as DNA: TGCAGCGTTGGCCCCCCAGATACGCAGTATTTT.

This clonotype was counted at least ten times. This chain joins TRBV6-1 and TRBJ2-3; unclear D gene. The CDR3 loop spans 15 amino acids. Germline assignment: CDR1 MNHNS and CDR2 SASEGT. Trimming took off 5 bases at V and 5 bases at J, with 17 bases between the two ends. CDR3 bases: TGTGCCAGCAGTCCCGCAAACGAATGGAAAGATACGCAGTATTTT. This gives the protein CASSPANEWKDTQYF.

In this sample, this clonotype turned up a few times. This chain joins TRBV4-1 and TRBJ2-1; possibly TRBD2 for D (5 bases). The CDR3 runs to 13 residues. Deletions cut 1 base from V and 12 bases from J, with 13 bases between. Germline loops: CDR1 MGHRA, CDR2 YSYEKL. CDR3 nucleotide sequence: TGCGCCAGCAGCCAAGTTCCGGGGTACGGGCAGTTCTTC. Translated, it gives CASSQVPGYGQFF.

The rearrangement links TRBV7-6 to TRBJ2-3; TRBD2 aligns across 11 bases. With V trimmed by 5 bases and J by 4 bases, 5 bases remained unmatched. The germline V gene has CDR1 SGHVS and CDR2 FNYEAQ. CDR3 length equals 15 residues. The CDR3 DNA reads TGTGCCAGCAGCCCTAGCGGGGGGCCCCCAGATACGCAGTATTTT. This translates into CASSPSGGPPDTQYF.

In this sample, this clonotype turned up a few times. V is TRBV4-1 and J is TRBJ1-1, with a possible D match to TRBD1 (5 bases). Per the germline V gene, CDR1 is MGHRA and CDR2 is YSYEKL. The V and J ends lost 1 base and 0 bases respectively, with 12 bases between them. This CDR3 is 16 amino acids long. The DNA of the CDR3 is TGCGCCAGCAGCCAAGGACAGACGACCATGAACACTGAAGCTTTCTTT. Translating gives CASSQGQTTMNTEAFF.

The chain joins TRBV7-9 to TRBJ2-2; 8 bases fit TRBD1. Germline CDR1 reads SEHNR; CDR2 reads FQNEAQ (reference sequence). J lost 1 base, V lost 5 bases, and 3 bases had no gene match. This CDR3 contains 15 residues. CDR3 region: CASSPGTGNTGELFF. The DNA for the CDR3 is TGTGCCAGCAGCCCCGGGACAGGGAACACCGGGGAGCTGTTTTTT.

This clonotype was seen a handful of times. The gene calls are TRBV7-9 and TRBJ2-7, with D unresolved. The length of the CDR3 is 12 residues. Germline V CDR1 and CDR2: SEHNR, FQNEAQ (reference sequence). V gave up 2 bases and J gave up 3 bases, with 5 bases separating them. DNA of the CDR3: TGTGCCAGCAGCTTAAGTGTCTACGAGCAGTACTTC. Protein: CASSLSVYEQYF.

This clonotype showed up just a few times. V is TRBV6-1 and J is TRBJ2-7, with D possibly being TRBD2 (5 bases). This CDR3 spans 13 amino acids. From germline, CDR1 is MNHNS and CDR2 SASEGT. V lost 4 bases, J lost 4 bases, and 11 bases lay in between. In nucleotides, the CDR3 is TGTGCCAGCAGTGGCGAGGAGGTATACGAGCAGTACTTC. Its protein is CASSGEEVYEQYF.

There are a few counts of this clonotype. V is TRBV2 and J is TRBJ2-3; a possible D gene is TRBD2 (6 bases). Germline V lookup: CDR1 SNHLY, CDR2 FYNNEI. The CDR3 sequence is 12 residues long. V gave up 10 bases and J gave up 4 bases, with 12 bases separating them. CDR3 in amino acids: CATGLPSDTQYF. DNA for the CDR3: TGTGCCACGGGACTCCCCTCAGATACGCAGTATTTT.

This clonotype was observed a handful of times. The chain couples TRBV28 to TRBJ2-1, with D unresolved. The CDR3 consists of 15 residues. V lost 5 bases, J lost 5 bases, and 16 bases lay in between. The germline V gene has CDR1 MDHEN and CDR2 SYDVKM. The CDR3 DNA is TGTGCCAGCAGTCCAATGAACGGGCCGGACAATGAGCAGTTCTTC. Amino acid sequence: CASSPMNGPDNEQFF.